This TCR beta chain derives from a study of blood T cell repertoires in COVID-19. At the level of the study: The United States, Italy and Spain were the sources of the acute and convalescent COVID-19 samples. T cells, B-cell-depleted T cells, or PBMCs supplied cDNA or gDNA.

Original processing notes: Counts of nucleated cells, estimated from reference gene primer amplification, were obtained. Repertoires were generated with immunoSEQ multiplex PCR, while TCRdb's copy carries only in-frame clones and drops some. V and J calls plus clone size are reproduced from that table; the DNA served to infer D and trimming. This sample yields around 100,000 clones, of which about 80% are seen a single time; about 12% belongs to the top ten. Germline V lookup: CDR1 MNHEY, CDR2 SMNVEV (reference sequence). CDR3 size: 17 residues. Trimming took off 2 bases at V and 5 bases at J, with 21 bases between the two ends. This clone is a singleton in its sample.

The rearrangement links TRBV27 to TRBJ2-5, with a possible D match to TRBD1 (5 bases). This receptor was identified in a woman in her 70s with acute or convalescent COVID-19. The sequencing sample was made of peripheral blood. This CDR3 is CASSLRPQSTVLETQYF. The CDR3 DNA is TGTGCCAGCAGTTTACGCCCCCAATCGACAGTCCTCGAGACCCAGTACTTC.